One and the same sample provided the 15 T cell receptor beta chains below, sequenced in a study of blood T cell repertoires in COVID-19. Libraries were prepared by immunoSEQ multiplex PCR; TCRdb keeps only in-frame clonotypes and omits some of them. The data hold about 200,000 clones, with around four fifths observed a single time. The specimen sequenced was peripheral blood. These TCRs come from a man in his forties or fifties with acute or convalescent COVID-19.

V gene TRBV7-2 combines with J gene TRBJ1-2, with 7 bases identical to TRBD1. Germline V gene lookup returns CDR1 SGHTA and CDR2 FQGNSA. The CDR3 sequence is 14 residues long. J lost 8 bases, V lost 4 bases, and 10 bases had no gene match. The CDR3 sequence: CASSWLTGSGGYTF. In DNA, the CDR3 is TGTGCCAGCAGCTGGTTGACAGGGTCGGGAGGCTACACCTTC.

The rearrangement uses TRBV19 and TRBJ1-1; possible D gene TRBD1, 5 bases. In germline, CDR1 is LNHDA, CDR2 SQIVND (reference sequence). There are 15 residues in the CDR3. V was shortened by 1 base and J by 1 base, with 10 bases between the two germline ends. CDR3 sequence: CASSIVNRRNTEAFF. The CDR3, as DNA: TGTGCCAGTAGTATAGTAAACAGGAGGAACACTGAAGCTTTCTTT.

In this sample, this clone turned up once. The chain combines TRBV9 with TRBJ2-5; 10 bases are shared with TRBD1. CDR3 size: 15 residues. CDR1 is SGDLS and CDR2 is YYNGEE in the germline V gene. Germline trimming cut 4 bases from V and 5 bases from J; bases unmatched to any gene: 8. The CDR3 loop is CASSSRSDRGETQYF. In DNA form, the CDR3 reads TGTGCCAGCAGCAGCCGATCGGACAGGGGGGAGACCCAGTACTTC.

The chain combines TRBV28 with TRBJ2-2; TRBD1 aligns across 7 bases. Germline CDR1 and CDR2: MDHEN and SYDVKM. The J segment lost 2 bases and the V segment lost 6 bases, leaving 12 bases of the junction unmatched. This CDR3 is 17 amino acids long. In nucleotides, the CDR3 is TGTGCCAGCAGGATCCCCACGGGACAGAGAAACACCGGGGAGCTGTTTTTT. Amino acids: CASRIPTGQRNTGELFF.

The genes are TRBV30 and TRBJ1-6; D ambiguous. Trimming pared 3 bases from V and 4 bases from J, leaving 7 bases between. The CDR3 is 13 amino acids. CDR1 GTSNPN and CDR2 SVGIG come from the germline V gene (reference sequence). CDR3: CAWSESYNSPLHF. The DNA for the CDR3 is TGTGCCTGGAGCGAGAGTTATAATTCACCCCTCCACTTT. Filled out from reference TRBV30 and TRBJ1-6, the complete variable domain reads SQTIHQWPATLVQPVGSPLSLECTVEGTSNPNLYWYRQAAGRGLQLLFYSVGIGQISSEVPQNLSASRPQDRQFILSSKKLLLSDSGFYLCAWSESYNSPLHFGNGTRLTVT.

The rearrangement links TRBV27 to TRBJ2-1, with 7 bases lining up with TRBD2. V shed 2 bases, J shed 0 bases, and the junction held 4 bases outside the gene matches. Germline values: CDR1 MNHEY, CDR2 SMNVEV (reference sequence). This CDR3 contains 16 residues. The chain's CDR3 is CASSLSGGSSYNEQFF. CDR3 nucleotide sequence: TGTGCCAGCAGTTTAAGCGGCGGGAGCTCCTACAATGAGCAGTTCTTC.

This clone was counted once. The chain links TRBV7-2 to TRBJ2-5, with TRBD2 matching 12 bases. Germline V gene lookup returns CDR1 SGHTA and CDR2 FQGNSA. The CDR3 spans 17 residues. J lost 5 bases, V lost 5 bases, and 12 bases had no gene match. This CDR3 is CASSPQTSGSGGETQYF. The CDR3 bases are TGTGCCAGCAGCCCCCAGACTAGCGGGAGTGGAGGGGAGACCCAGTACTTC.

V gene TRBV29-1 combines with J gene TRBJ1-1; 7 nucleotides agree with TRBD1. Per the germline V gene, CDR1 is SQVTM and CDR2 is ANQGSEA. V lost 8 bases, J lost 8 bases, and 5 bases stayed unmatched. This CDR3 comprises 10 residues. CDR3 region: CSSQDREAFF. In DNA, the CDR3 is TGCAGCTCGCAGGACAGGGAAGCTTTCTTT.

The gene calls are TRBV3-1 (or the pseudogene TRBV3-2) and TRBJ1-4; D is perhaps TRBD1 (6 bases). The ends were cut back, 4 bases at V and 4 bases at J, with 13 bases in the middle. Per the germline V gene, CDR1 is LGHDT and CDR2 is YNNKEL (reference sequence). This CDR3 is built from 15 residues. This CDR3 is CASSPQGTNNEKLFF. In DNA form, the CDR3 reads TGTGCCAGCAGCCCCCAGGGGACCAATAATGAAAAACTGTTTTTT.

This rearrangement joins TRBV19 to TRBJ1-5, with D possibly TRBD1 on 6 matching bases. The V and J ends lost 5 bases and 8 bases respectively, with 16 bases between them. This CDR3 is built from 14 residues. Germline CDR1 LNHDA, CDR2 SQIVND (reference sequence). The CDR3 protein is CASSPSGDDEPQHF. The DNA for the CDR3 is TGTGCCAGTAGTCCCTCAGGGGATGATGAGCCCCAGCATTTT. The full variable domain, in which reference TRBV19 and TRBJ1-5 provide the parts outside the CDR3, is DGGITQSPKYLFRKEGQNVTLSCEQNLNHDAMYWYRQDPGQGLRLIYYSQIVNDFQKGDIAEGYSVSREKKESFPLTVTSAQKNPTAFYLCASSPSGDDEPQHFGDGTRLSIL.

This chain links TRBV5-1 with TRBJ2-5; 8 bases align to TRBD1. The CDR3 consists of 13 residues. V lost 4 bases and J lost 3; bases outside the gene matches: 2. The V gene's germline CDR1 is SGHRS and CDR2 YFSETQ. The CDR3 here is CASSETGEETQYF. The CDR3 DNA is TGCGCCAGCAGCGAGACAGGGGAAGAGACCCAGTACTTC.

The chain's CDR3 is CASSITGATNYGYTF. CDR3 nucleotides: TGTGCCAGTAGTATCACTGGGGCAACTAACTATGGCTACACCTTC. This sequence joins TRBV19 and TRBJ1-2, with TRBD1 as a possible D gene (5 bases). V was clipped by 3 bases and J by 0 bases, with 11 bases between them. The length of the CDR3 is 15 residues. Germline assignment: CDR1 LNHDA and CDR2 SQIVND (reference sequence).

V and J are TRBV30 and TRBJ2-7; no clear D gene. The V gene lost 0 bases and the J gene lost 5 bases, with 5 bases spanning the gap. The CDR3 runs 11 residues. Germline assignment: CDR1 GTSNPN and CDR2 SVGIG (reference sequence). DNA for the CDR3: TGTGCCTGGAGTGTATTCGACGAGCAGTACTTC. This sequence encodes CAWSVFDEQYF.

Points on this clone: Other DNA variants within this sample encode the same CDR3. V gene TRBV24-1 combines with J gene TRBJ2-1; 16 bases are shared with TRBD2. Germline V lookup: CDR1 KGHDR, CDR2 SFDVKD. The CDR3 is made up of 16 amino acids. With 3 bases clipped from V and 7 bases from J, the junction kept 2 bases outside the gene matches. The CDR3 loop is CATSDPGLAGGNEQFF. The CDR3 DNA reads TGTGCCACCAGTGATCCGGGACTAGCGGGAGGGAATGAGCAGTTCTTC.

This clone was counted a few times. This chain connects TRBV5-1 to TRBJ2-5; the match to TRBD2 covers 9 bases. Germline V gene data show CDR1 as SGHRS and CDR2 as YFSETQ. This CDR3 has 16 amino acids. Trimming at V came to 1 base and at J to 5 bases, leaving 9 bases not matched to a gene. The CDR3 here is CASSLTPAGGGETQYF. In DNA, the CDR3 is TGCGCCAGCAGCTTGACCCCAGCGGGAGGAGGGGAGACCCAGTACTTC.